The 25 T cell receptor beta chains below were found in one sample sequenced in a study of cytomegalovirus exposure and HLA in healthy donors. Primers: 60 Vbeta forward and 13 Jbeta reverse. The method was immunoSEQ multiplex PCR; TCRdb's version includes in-frame clones alone and lacks a portion of them. The table has about 250,000 clones, around 66% seen once. What was sequenced was PBMCs. The receptors derive from a female donor in good health and CMV-seronegative.

The V gene is TRBV19, the J gene TRBJ2-5, with D possibly being TRBD2 (6 bases). The V and J ends lost 0 bases and 5 bases respectively, with 13 bases between them. This CDR3 has 15 amino acids. Germline values: CDR1 LNHDA, CDR2 SQIVND (reference sequence). CDR3 bases: TGTGCCAGTAGTATAGATTCTTCGGGGGACGAGACCCAGTACTTC. It yields the protein CASSIDSSGDETQYF.

This clone was observed a few times. The chain links TRBV19 to TRBJ1-4; the match to TRBD1 covers 7 bases. Germline CDR1 is LNHDA and CDR2 is SQIVND (reference sequence). The trim removed 7 bases at V and 2 bases at J, leaving 4 bases unmatched. The CDR3 is 14 residues long. The DNA of the CDR3 is TGTGCCAGTACCTTCAGGGGGACTAATGAAAAACTGTTTTTT. Translated: CASTFRGTNEKLFF.

V is TRBV7-3 and J is TRBJ1-1, with TRBD1 identical over 8 bases. CDR1 SGHTA and CDR2 FQGTGA come from the germline V gene. The V gene end was trimmed by 4 bases and the J gene end by 4 bases; junction bases not matched to a gene: 8. This CDR3 has 15 amino acids. CDR3 sequence (DNA): TGTGCCAGCAGCTCGGCTGCGGGGACAGGCACTGAAGCTTTCTTT. This encodes CASSSAAGTGTEAFF.

The J gene is TRBJ2-7, the V gene TRBV5-1; the D is unclear. This CDR3 spans 12 amino acids. From germline, CDR1 is SGHRS and CDR2 YFSETQ. V gave up 0 bases and J gave up 4 bases, with 5 bases separating them. CDR3 sequence: CASSLAPYEQYF. The CDR3 coding sequence is TGCGCCAGCAGCTTGGCCCCTTACGAGCAGTACTTC.

This chain joins TRBV5-1 and TRBJ2-6, with TRBD1 identical over 8 bases. CDR1 SGHRS and CDR2 YFSETQ come from the germline V gene. After removal of 4 bases from V and 1 base from J, the junction contained 13 bases not matched to a gene. The CDR3 has 19 residues. The CDR3 nucleotides are TGCGCCAGCAGCGCCTACCTACAGGGGGTAAGGTCTGGGGCCAACGTCCTGACTTTC. It encodes CASSAYLQGVRSGANVLTF.

This clone was observed a few times. The chain recombines TRBV11-3 with TRBJ2-7, with TRBD1 matching 8 bases. Trimming removed 5 bases from V and 4 bases from J; junction bases left unmatched: 10. There are 15 residues in the CDR3. Germline loops: CDR1 SGHNT, CDR2 YENEEA. Written as DNA, the CDR3 is TGTGCCAGCAGCCCTGAACAGGGGGAGAGGTACGAGCAGTACTTC. This gives the protein CASSPEQGERYEQYF.

The chain is built from TRBV27 and TRBJ1-5; the D gene is possibly TRBD1 (6 bases). V gave up 6 bases and J gave up 7 bases, with 13 bases separating them. CDR1 and CDR2 from the germline V gene are MNHEY and SMNVEV (reference sequence). This CDR3 contains 13 residues. The CDR3 reads CASSQQGLQPQHF. The CDR3 coding sequence is TGTGCCAGCAGCCAACAGGGCCTACAGCCCCAGCATTTT.

This clone was seen just once. The chain recombines TRBV27 with TRBJ1-1, with unresolved D. CDR3 length: 15 residues. The germline CDR1 and CDR2 sequences are MNHEY and SMNVEV (reference sequence). V was trimmed by 2 bases and J by 0 bases, leaving 10 bases between them. CDR3 sequence: CASSLGYQVNTEAFF. CDR3 DNA: TGTGCCAGCAGTTTAGGGTACCAGGTGAACACTGAAGCTTTCTTT.

The rearrangement uses TRBV11-3 and TRBJ1-1; D is possibly TRBD1 (5 bases). The CDR3 covers 14 residues. From germline, CDR1 is SGHNT and CDR2 YENEEA. Trimming took off 5 bases at V and 1 base at J, with 11 bases between the two ends. The CDR3, as DNA: TGTGCCAGCAGCGCGGGACCTAAGAACACTGAAGCTTTCTTT. It codes for CASSAGPKNTEAFF.

J is TRBJ2-2 and V is TRBV4-2, with D tentatively TRBD1 (7 bases). Germline CDR1 and CDR2: LGHNA and YNFKEQ. The germline V and J ends were trimmed by 4 bases and 13 bases, with 16 bases remaining between them. The CDR3 contains 13 residues. The CDR3: CASSPSGGIGLFF. Here the CDR3 DNA reads TGTGCCAGCAGCCCCTCAGGGGGGATTGGGCTGTTTTTT.

This clone was picked up a small number of times. The rearrangement joins TRBV5-4 to TRBJ2-3; 13 bases are a match to TRBD2. The junction had 3 bases not matched to a gene; V was cut back by 2 bases and J by 3 bases. CDR1 is SGHNT, CDR2 YYREEE, per germline (reference sequence). CDR3 length: 16 residues. CDR3 nucleotide sequence: TGTGCCAGCAGCTTACTAGCGGGAGGGGGGACAGATACGCAGTATTTT. Protein sequence: CASSLLAGGGTDTQYF.

V and J are TRBV10-3 and TRBJ2-1; perhaps TRBD2 as D (5 bases). V lost 4 bases to trimming and J lost 0 bases, with 7 bases between them. The CDR3 runs 14 residues. The germline gives CDR1 ENHRY, CDR2 SYGVKD. CDR3 nucleotide sequence: TGTGCCATCAGTGGAGGGAGCTCCTACAATGAGCAGTTCTTC. Its protein is CAISGGSSYNEQFF.

V and J are TRBV6-5 and TRBJ1-2; D ambiguous. Trimming left V 6 bases short and J 1 base short, with 6 bases between. From germline, CDR1 is MNHEY and CDR2 SVGAGI. CDR3 length: 12 amino acids. In DNA form, the CDR3 reads TGTGCCAGCAGGACTGGTAACTATGGCTACACCTTC. It translates to CASRTGNYGYTF.

Turning to this clone: Other DNA sequences in the same sample also yield this CDR3. The J gene is TRBJ2-5, the V gene TRBV5-1; 15 nucleotides match TRBD2. The length of the CDR3 is 16 residues. With V trimmed by 4 bases and J by 2 bases, 3 bases remained unmatched. The V gene's germline CDR1 is SGHRS and CDR2 YFSETQ. The DNA for the CDR3 is TGCGCCAGCAGCCCCGGACTAGCGGGAGGGCAAGAGACCCAGTACTTC. It yields the protein CASSPGLAGGQETQYF. Full variable domain (missing parts from reference TRBV5-1 and TRBJ2-5): KAGVTQTPRYLIKTRGQQVTLSCSPISGHRSVSWYQQTPGQGLQFLFEYFSETQRNKGNFPGRFSGRQFSNSRSEMNVSTLELGDSALYLCASSPGLAGGQETQYFGPGTRLLVL.

The rearrangement joins TRBV7-9 to TRBJ2-7; D is possibly TRBD1 (5 bases). V was trimmed by 0 bases and J by 1 base, leaving 10 bases between them. Germline CDR1 SEHNR, CDR2 FQNEAQ (reference sequence). CDR3 length equals 15 residues. The CDR3 region has the DNA TGTGCCAGCAGCTTAGCTGGGGCTCGATCCTACGAGCAGTACTTC. It codes for CASSLAGARSYEQYF.

The DNA for the CDR3 is TGTGCCAGCAGTGTCTTACAGATTGTGGTCACCGGGGAGCTGTTTTTT. As protein: CASSVLQIVVTGELFF. The rearrangement uses TRBV2 and TRBJ2-2; the D is unclear. Germline values: CDR1 SNHLY, CDR2 FYNNEI. The CDR3 has 16 amino acids. Trimming pared 4 bases from V and 4 bases from J, leaving 16 bases between. The full variable domain, with the rest looked up from reference TRBV2 and TRBJ2-2, is EPEVTQTPSHQVTQMGQEVILRCVPISNHLYFYWYRQILGQKVEFLVSFYNNEISEKSEIFDDQFSVERPDGSNFTLKIRSTKLEDSAMYFCASSVLQIVVTGELFFGEGSRLTVL.

The J gene is TRBJ2-1, the V gene TRBV6-1; D call uncertain. This CDR3 has 11 amino acids. The V gene lost 5 bases and the J gene lost 4 bases, with 3 bases spanning the gap. Germline V gives CDR1 MNHNS, CDR2 SASEGT. The CDR3 loop reads CASSRYNEQFF. The DNA of the CDR3 is TGTGCCAGCAGTCGTTACAATGAGCAGTTCTTC.

As DNA, the CDR3 is TGTGCCAGCAGCCGGTCGAGGTATCAGCCCCAGCATTTT. Translating gives CASSRSRYQPQHF. The V and J genes are TRBV28 and TRBJ1-5; D not certain. Germline V gene data show CDR1 as MDHEN and CDR2 as SYDVKM. V lost 6 bases and J 5 bases, leaving 11 bases between the germline ends. The CDR3 covers 13 residues.

This chain connects TRBV15 to TRBJ1-2, with D unresolved. Germline V lookup: CDR1 LNHNV, CDR2 YYDKDF (reference sequence). This CDR3 is built from 15 residues. The V end was cut by 0 bases, the J end by 2 bases, with 10 bases between. The CDR3 region has the DNA TGTGCCACCAGCAGAGATCGGGGAGGGAACTATGGCTACACCTTC. Translating it yields CATSRDRGGNYGYTF.

The chain links TRBV18 to TRBJ2-7; 7 bases line up with TRBD2. Trimming at V came to 2 bases and at J to 7 bases, leaving 11 bases not matched to a gene. In germline, CDR1 is KGHSH, CDR2 LQKENI. The CDR3 length is 15 residues. Here the CDR3 DNA reads TGTGCCAGCTCACCAGCGGCGGGAGCTTTGGGGGAGCAGTACTTC. Translating gives CASSPAAGALGEQYF.

The V call is TRBV7-2, the J call TRBJ1-2, with 8 bases that match TRBD1. The CDR3 runs to 13 residues. Germline V lookup: CDR1 SGHTA, CDR2 FQGNSA. V lost 4 bases, J lost 6 bases, and 4 bases stayed unmatched. In DNA form, the CDR3 reads TGTGCCAGCAGCTCCCGACAGGGGCATGGCTACACCTTC. Its translation is CASSSRQGHGYTF.

This chain connects TRBV2 to TRBJ2-3, with 8 bases matching TRBD1. The CDR3 length is 14 residues. Germline V gives CDR1 SNHLY, CDR2 FYNNEI. Trimming at V came to 6 bases and at J to 2 bases, leaving 4 bases not matched to a gene. CDR3 DNA sequence: TGTGCCAGCAGCGGGACAGGTCCCACAGATACGCAGTATTTT. This gives the protein CASSGTGPTDTQYF.

The V gene is TRBV5-6, the J gene TRBJ1-2; no clear D. Germline V gene lookup returns CDR1 SGHDT and CDR2 YYEEEE. V was shortened by 4 bases and J by 4 bases, with 17 bases between the two germline ends. This CDR3 is 15 amino acids long. The CDR3 region is CASSPTIERTYGYTF. The CDR3 DNA is TGTGCCAGCAGCCCAACCATCGAGCGGACCTATGGCTACACCTTC.

The V gene is TRBV10-3, the J gene TRBJ1-2, with D possibly TRBD1 on 5 matching bases. Between the trimmed V and J ends, which lost 0 bases and 2 bases, there was a span of 25 bases. The CDR3 contains 20 residues. Germline CDR1 and CDR2: ENHRY and SYGVKD. The CDR3 region is CAISESTRGQGQWRNYGYTF. The DNA of the CDR3 is TGTGCCATCAGTGAGTCGACCCGCGGTCAGGGTCAATGGAGAAACTATGGCTACACCTTC.

The rearrangement joins TRBV7-3 to TRBJ2-1, with TRBD2 matching 9 bases. The J segment lost 4 bases and the V segment lost 4 bases, leaving 8 bases of the junction unmatched. CDR1 and CDR2 (germline): SGHTA, FQGTGA. The CDR3 loop spans 16 amino acids. CDR3 coding DNA: TGTGCCAGCAGCTCTTTTAGGCTAGCGGGATACAATGAGCAGTTCTTC. It specifies CASSSFRLAGYNEQFF. Supplemented by reference TRBV7-3 and TRBJ2-1, the full variable domain reads GAGVSQTPSNKVTEKGKYVELRCDPISGHTALYWYRQSLGQGPEFLIYFQGTGAADDSGLPNDRFFAVRPEGSVSTLKIQRTERGDSAVYLCASSSFRLAGYNEQFFGPGTRLTVL.